Below are 6 T cell receptor beta chains sequenced from a single sample in a study of blood T cell repertoires in COVID-19. Clones were read by immunoSEQ multiplex PCR, and TCRdb kept only the in-frame ones, dropping some. The sample shows roughly 170,000 clones, roughly four fifths of them seen only once. Sequenced sample: peripheral blood. The receptors were sampled from a man aged 35-49 years who had recovered from COVID-19.

This clone occurred many times. The chain recombines TRBV30 with TRBJ1-2; D perhaps matches TRBD1 (6 bases). Trimming took off 2 bases at V and 8 bases at J, with 15 bases between the two ends. The CDR3 has 13 residues. The germline gives CDR1 GTSNPN, CDR2 SVGIG (reference sequence). The CDR3 bases are TGTGCCTGGAGTCCCACTAGACAGGACGGCTACACCTTC. Protein: CAWSPTRQDGYTF.

The CDR3 reads CSAPYSGTQYF. The CDR3 DNA reads TGCAGTGCGCCGTACTCGGGGACGCAGTATTTT. V is TRBV20-1 and J is TRBJ2-3; a possible D gene is TRBD2 (5 bases). Looked up from germline, CDR1 is DFQATT and CDR2 is SNEGSKA (reference sequence). The CDR3 has 11 amino acids. With 6 bases removed from V and 9 bases from J, the gap between germline ends came to 13 bases.

The chain employs TRBV11-3 and TRBJ1-1, with 8 bases matching TRBD1. This CDR3 spans 13 amino acids. The germline V gene has CDR1 SGHNT and CDR2 YENEEA. With V trimmed by 6 bases and J by 8 bases, 8 bases remained unmatched. CDR3: CASSATGAAEAFF. The CDR3, as DNA: TGTGCCAGCAGTGCGACAGGGGCGGCGGAAGCTTTCTTT.

V usage is TRBV19 and J usage is TRBJ1-2, with D possibly being TRBD1 (5 bases). Trimming took 3 bases from V and 3 from J, leaving 8 bases between them. Per germline, CDR1 LNHDA and CDR2 SQIVND (reference sequence). The CDR3 runs 13 residues. CDR3 sequence (DNA): TGTGCCAGTAGTATCGGCAGGGACTATGGCTACACCTTC. Translating gives CASSIGRDYGYTF.

The chain couples TRBV5-6 to TRBJ2-1; 10 bases match TRBD1. CDR1 is SGHDT, CDR2 YYEEEE, per germline. This CDR3 spans 13 amino acids. V dropped 5 bases and J dropped 9; count of bases not matched to a gene: 5. The CDR3 DNA follows: TGTGCCAGCAGACCGACAGGGGGCGGTGAGCAGTTCTTC. Translating it yields CASRPTGGGEQFF. The variable domain in full, completed from reference TRBV5-6 and TRBJ2-1, reads DAGVTQSPTHLIKTRGQQVTLRCSPKSGHDTVSWYQQALGQGPQFIFQYYEEEERQRGNFPDRFSGHQFPNYSSELNVNALLLGDSALYLCASRPTGGGEQFFGPGTRLTVL.

This sequence joins TRBV6-2 or TRBV6-3 and TRBJ2-7; 10 bases fit TRBD1. The CDR3 covers 17 residues. Per the germline V gene, CDR1 is MNHEY and CDR2 is SVGEGT. V shed 2 bases, J shed 4 bases, and the junction held 11 bases outside the gene matches. This chain's CDR3 is CASSYPLGQGTFYEQYF. CDR3 coding DNA: TGTGCCAGCAGTTACCCCCTGGGACAGGGGACTTTTTACGAGCAGTACTTC.